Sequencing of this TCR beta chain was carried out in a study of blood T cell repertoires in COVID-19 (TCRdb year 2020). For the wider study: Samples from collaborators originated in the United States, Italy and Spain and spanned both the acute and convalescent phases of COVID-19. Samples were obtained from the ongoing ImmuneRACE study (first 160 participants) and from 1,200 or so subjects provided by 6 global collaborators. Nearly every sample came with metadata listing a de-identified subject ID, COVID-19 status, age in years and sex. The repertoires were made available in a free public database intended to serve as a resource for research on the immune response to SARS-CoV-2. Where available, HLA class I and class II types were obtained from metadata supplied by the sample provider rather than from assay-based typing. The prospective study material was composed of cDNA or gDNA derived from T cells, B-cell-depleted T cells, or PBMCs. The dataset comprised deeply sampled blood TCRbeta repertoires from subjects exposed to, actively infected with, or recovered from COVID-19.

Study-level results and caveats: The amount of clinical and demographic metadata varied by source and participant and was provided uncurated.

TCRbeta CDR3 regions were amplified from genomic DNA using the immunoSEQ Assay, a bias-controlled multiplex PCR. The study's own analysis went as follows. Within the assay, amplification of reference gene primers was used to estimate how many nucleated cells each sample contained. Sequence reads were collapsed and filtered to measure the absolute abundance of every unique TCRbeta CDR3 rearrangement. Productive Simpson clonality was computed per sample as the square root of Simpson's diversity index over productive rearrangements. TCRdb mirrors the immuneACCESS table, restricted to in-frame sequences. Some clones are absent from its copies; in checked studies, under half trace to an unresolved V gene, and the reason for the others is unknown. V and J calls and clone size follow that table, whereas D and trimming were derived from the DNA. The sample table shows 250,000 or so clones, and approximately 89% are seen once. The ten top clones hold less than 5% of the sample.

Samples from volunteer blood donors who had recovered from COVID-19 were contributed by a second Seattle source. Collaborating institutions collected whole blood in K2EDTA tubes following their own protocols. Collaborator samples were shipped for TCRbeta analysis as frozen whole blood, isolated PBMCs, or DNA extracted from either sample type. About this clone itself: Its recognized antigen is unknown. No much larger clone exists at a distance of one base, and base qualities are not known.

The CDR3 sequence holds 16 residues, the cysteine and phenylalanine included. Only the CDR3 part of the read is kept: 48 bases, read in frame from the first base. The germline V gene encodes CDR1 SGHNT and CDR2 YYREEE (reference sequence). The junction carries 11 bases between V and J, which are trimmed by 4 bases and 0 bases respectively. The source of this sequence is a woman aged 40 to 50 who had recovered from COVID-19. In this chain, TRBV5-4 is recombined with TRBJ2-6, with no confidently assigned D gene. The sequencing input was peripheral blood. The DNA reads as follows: TGTGCCAGCAGCGGGCCAACCCTCTCTGGGGCCAACGTCCTGACTTTC. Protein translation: CASSGPTLSGANVLTF.